This T cell receptor (beta chain) was documented in a study of post-analysis software for immune sequencing data. Deletions cut 6 bases from V and 1 base from J, with 16 bases between. The CDR3 loop spans 15 amino acids. Germline CDR1 is SQVTM and CDR2 is ANQGSEA. Carried by the TCR beta cDNA libraries were unique molecular identifiers. TCRdb fed the PCR reads into MiXCR, producing one record per CDR3 protein. The repertoire includes 150,000 to 200,000 distinct CDR3 sequences, approximately 35% of them detected once, and over 25% sits in the top ten. The rearrangement uses TRBV29-1 and TRBJ2-1; D tentatively fits TRBD1 or TRBD2 (6 bases each). The sample consisted of blood, taken after autologous hematopoietic stem cell transplantation. The receptor was isolated from a girl aged 5 to 17 with multiple sclerosis. As DNA, the CDR3 is TGCAGCGTCGGCCCCGGGGGCACTTCCTACAATGAGCAGTTCTTC. This sequence encodes CSVGPGGTSYNEQFF.